Many counts were recorded for the clone carrying this TCR beta chain. These data belong to a study of blood T cell repertoires in COVID-19. Study as a whole: Collection of acute and convalescent COVID-19 samples took place in the United States, Italy and Spain. The analysed material was cDNA or gDNA that came from T cells, B-cell-depleted T cells, or PBMCs.

CDR1 and CDR2 from the germline V gene are SGDLS and YYNGEE. The J segment lost 3 bases and the V segment lost 0 bases, leaving 6 bases of the junction unmatched. The CDR3 extends over 15 amino acids. Authors' methods: The assay estimated nucleated cells by amplifying reference gene primers. Produced via immunoSEQ multiplex PCR; TCRdb's table is partial and in-frame only. V and J calls and clone size are as listed in that table; D and trimming were resolved from the DNA. The sample contains 190,000 or so clones, around 88% of which appear only once. Sequencing used peripheral blood. The chain has TRBV9 and TRBJ2-7; 7 nucleotides match TRBD1. The sequence came from a man aged 45-60 years with active or convalescent COVID-19. The CDR3 DNA reads TGTGCCAGCAGCGTAGTGGAGACAGGGATCTACGAGCAGTACTTC. Residues: CASSVVETGIYEQYF.